These 19 T cell receptor beta chains share one sample of origin, sequenced in a study of Ad26.COV2.S vaccination and SARS-CoV-2 variants. Documented treatment: roughly 18 received Ad26.COV2.S at low or high dose, single or two shots; 5 received placebo; per-sample allocation not given. Sampling happened 63 days after the first vaccine or placebo injection. Assay: immunoSEQ multiplex PCR; the TCRdb copy retains only in-frame clones and omits some. Of over 400,000 clones in the sample, 80% to 95% were seen once. Specimen: peripheral blood, collected in a trial of Ad26.COV2.S vaccine versus placebo. The receptors shown here come from a person aged 18 to 59 who received the Ad26.COV2.S COVID-19 vaccine or a placebo.

The chain uses TRBV7-8 and TRBJ2-7; D not resolved. Trimming shortened V by 5 bases and J by 2 bases, and 10 bases separated the two germline ends. The germline CDR1 and CDR2 sequences are SGHVS and FQNEAQ. This CDR3 has 13 amino acids. CDR3 residues: CASSQMATYEQYF. The CDR3 coding sequence is TGTGCCAGCAGCCAGATGGCCACCTACGAGCAGTACTTC.

J is TRBJ2-5 and V is TRBV19; D might be TRBD1 or TRBD2, each matching 6 bases. Germline V gene sequence: CDR1 LNHDA, CDR2 SQIVND (reference sequence). This CDR3 has 16 residues. V was cut by 8 bases and J by 1 base, with 20 bases left in between. CDR3: CASSAFFRGPQETQYF. In DNA, the CDR3 is TGTGCCAGTTCAGCGTTCTTTCGGGGGCCCCAAGAGACCCAGTACTTC.

The rearrangement uses TRBV4-1 and TRBJ2-2; 15 nucleotides align to TRBD2. The CDR3 sequence is 18 residues long. V shed 4 bases, J shed 0 bases, and the junction held 3 bases outside the gene matches. Germline values: CDR1 MGHRA, CDR2 YSYEKL. The CDR3 DNA follows: TGCGCCAGCAGCCCCCGGACTAGCGGGGGGGCGAACACCGGGGAGCTGTTTTTT. Protein: CASSPRTSGGANTGELFF.

The genes are TRBV28 and TRBJ1-6; TRBD1 aligns across 7 bases. J was trimmed by 13 bases and V by 7 bases; bases with no gene match: 10. This CDR3 has 13 residues. CDR1 is MDHEN, CDR2 SYDVKM, per germline. The CDR3 loop is CASTLTGLWPLHF. CDR3 sequence (DNA): TGTGCCAGCACCTTGACAGGGCTGTGGCCCCTCCACTTT.

The chain uses TRBV6-2 or TRBV6-3 and TRBJ1-2; D might be TRBD1 (6 bases). The CDR3 extends over 15 amino acids. Trimming left V 5 bases short and J 4 bases short, with 17 bases between. The germline V gene has CDR1 MNHEY and CDR2 SVGEGT. CDR3 in DNA: TGTGCCAGCAGTCAGACGGACGGGACATTCTATGGCTACACCTTC. Its protein product is CASSQTDGTFYGYTF.

The rearrangement joins TRBV7-9 to TRBJ2-7; D is perhaps TRBD2 (5 bases). V lost 5 bases, J lost 7 bases, and 12 bases lay in between. Germline lookup yields CDR1 SEHNR and CDR2 FQNEAQ (reference sequence). This CDR3 has 12 residues. CDR3 amino acids: CASSPTIREQYF. In nucleotides, the CDR3 is TGTGCCAGCAGCCCGACTATTAGGGAGCAGTACTTC.

The rearrangement links TRBV5-6 to TRBJ1-2, with 8 bases matching TRBD1. The length of the CDR3 is 14 residues. Germline CDR1 SGHDT, CDR2 YYEEEE. Trimming took 4 bases from V and 7 from J; bases not matched to a gene: 9. The CDR3 region is CASSATQGALGYTF. CDR3 coding DNA: TGTGCCAGCAGCGCAACTCAGGGGGCGCTTGGCTACACCTTC.

This chain connects TRBV3-1 (or the pseudogene TRBV3-2) to TRBJ1-2; tentatively, D is TRBD1 (6 bases). Germline CDR1 LGHDT, CDR2 YNNKEL (reference sequence). V was clipped by 0 bases and J by 4 bases, with 9 bases between them. The CDR3 has 14 residues. The CDR3 DNA sequence: TGTGCCAGCAGCCAAGATCCCAGGGGCTATGGCTACACCTTC. Amino acids: CASSQDPRGYGYTF.

The rearrangement uses TRBV3-1 (or the pseudogene TRBV3-2) and TRBJ1-2; the D gene is possibly TRBD1 (6 bases). The CDR3 has 15 residues. V was trimmed by 0 bases and J by 5 bases, leaving 13 bases between them. Germline CDR1 reads LGHDT; CDR2 reads YNNKEL (reference sequence). CDR3 coding DNA: TGTGCCAGCAGCCAAGATAACAGGGCCACGTATGGCTACACCTTC. This codes for CASSQDNRATYGYTF.

This chain connects TRBV2 to TRBJ2-2; a possible D gene is TRBD1 (6 bases). Germline V gene lookup returns CDR1 SNHLY and CDR2 FYNNEI. With 6 bases removed from V and 7 bases from J, the gap between germline ends came to 15 bases. This CDR3 has 14 amino acids. CDR3 coding DNA: TGTGCCAGCAGACACAGGGTTTCTGACGGGGAGCTGTTTTTT. It encodes CASRHRVSDGELFF.

The V call is TRBV4-3, the J call TRBJ2-7, with TRBD1 matching 8 bases. From germline, CDR1 is LGHNA and CDR2 YSLEER. The CDR3 contains 15 residues. After removal of 0 bases from V and 2 bases from J, the junction contained 3 bases not matched to a gene. The DNA of the CDR3 is TGCGCCAGCAGCCAAGACCAGGGGGCTGCCTACGAGCAGTACTTC. Translating gives CASSQDQGAAYEQYF.

V is TRBV28 and J is TRBJ2-2, with 7 nucleotides matching TRBD1. With 5 bases clipped from V and 2 bases from J, the junction kept 5 bases outside the gene matches. CDR3 size: 15 residues. Germline CDR1 reads MDHEN; CDR2 reads SYDVKM. The CDR3 bases are TGTGCCAGCAGTGACAGGGACAGAAACACCGGGGAGCTGTTTTTT. Residues: CASSDRDRNTGELFF.

The chain combines TRBV7-2 with TRBJ2-7; D gene uncertain. The CDR3 extends over 13 amino acids. The V and J ends lost 7 bases and 0 bases respectively, with 10 bases between them. The V gene's germline CDR1 is SGHTA and CDR2 FQGNSA. CDR3 loop: CASTTYNSYEQYF. The CDR3 nucleotides read TGTGCCAGCACCACCTATAACTCCTACGAGCAGTACTTC.

The rearrangement uses TRBV20-1 and TRBJ2-1; D remains unclear. Looked up from germline, CDR1 is DFQATT and CDR2 is SNEGSKA (reference sequence). The CDR3 runs 10 residues. V was cut by 8 bases and J by 7 bases, with 9 bases left in between. This chain's CDR3 is CSTNVNEQFF. CDR3 DNA sequence: TGCAGTACCAATGTGAATGAGCAGTTCTTC.

This clone was detected only once. The V and J genes are TRBV7-2 and TRBJ2-3; D not certain. The V gene's germline CDR1 is SGHTA and CDR2 FQGNSA. The CDR3 covers 17 residues. Trimming took off 3 bases at V and 1 base at J, with 17 bases between the two ends. Here the CDR3 DNA reads TGTGCCAGCAGCTTCCCACTTACACTCCGGGGCACAGATACGCAGTATTTT. It yields the protein CASSFPLTLRGTDTQYF.

The V and J genes are TRBV28 and TRBJ1-3; no firm D call. With 5 bases removed from V and 0 bases from J, the gap between germline ends came to 11 bases. Germline V gene data show CDR1 as MDHEN and CDR2 as SYDVKM. The CDR3 runs 15 residues. The CDR3 region has the DNA TGTGCCAGCAGTAGCTATACCGGCTCTGGAAACACCATATATTTT. Its translation: CASSSYTGSGNTIYF.

With respect to this clone: Within the sample, other DNA sequences also encode this same CDR3. The V and J genes are TRBV19 and TRBJ1-5; perhaps TRBD1 as D (6 bases). The CDR3 is 12 residues long. The V end lost 3 bases, the J end lost 7 bases, and 7 bases lay between the germline ends. Germline loops: CDR1 LNHDA, CDR2 SQIVND (reference sequence). DNA for the CDR3: TGTGCCAGTAGTATCGGGGGCCAGCCCCAGCATTTT. This translates into CASSIGGQPQHF.

The chain combines TRBV7-2 with TRBJ2-1; 10 bases agree with TRBD2. This CDR3 region has 18 residues. Germline V CDR1 and CDR2: SGHTA, FQGNSA. The V and J ends lost 4 bases and 3 bases, in that order; junction bases with no gene match: 12. This CDR3 reads CASSSSGGARRYYNEQFF. CDR3 nucleotides: TGTGCCAGCAGCTCTAGCGGGGGAGCCCGTAGGTACTACAATGAGCAGTTCTTC.

The chain joins TRBV6-2 or TRBV6-3 to TRBJ1-2; D remains ambiguous. The germline V gene encodes CDR1 MNHEY and CDR2 SVGEGT. The CDR3 is 14 residues long. V was cut by 6 bases and J by 4 bases, with 15 bases left in between. The CDR3: CASSSSSGPYGYTF. The CDR3 DNA sequence: TGTGCCAGCAGCTCATCGTCAGGCCCCTATGGCTACACCTTC.